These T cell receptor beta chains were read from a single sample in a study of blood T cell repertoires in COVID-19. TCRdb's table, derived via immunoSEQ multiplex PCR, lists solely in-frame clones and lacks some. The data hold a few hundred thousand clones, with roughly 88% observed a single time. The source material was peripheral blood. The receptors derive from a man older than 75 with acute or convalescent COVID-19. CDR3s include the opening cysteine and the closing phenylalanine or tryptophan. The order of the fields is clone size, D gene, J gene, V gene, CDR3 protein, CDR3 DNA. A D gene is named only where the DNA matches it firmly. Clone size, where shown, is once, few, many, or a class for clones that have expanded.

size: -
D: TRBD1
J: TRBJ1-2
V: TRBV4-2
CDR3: CASSPGPQGTGRDGYTF
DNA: TGTGCCAGCAGCCCAGGTCCCCAGGGGACAGGTCGCGATGGCTACACCTTC

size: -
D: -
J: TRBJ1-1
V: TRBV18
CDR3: CASSPPGPGEAFF
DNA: TGTGCCAGCTCACCTCCAGGGCCAGGGGAAGCTTTCTTT

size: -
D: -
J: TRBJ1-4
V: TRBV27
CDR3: CASSFWAGDEKLFF
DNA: TGTGCCAGCAGTTTTTGGGCAGGGGACGAAAAACTGTTTTTT

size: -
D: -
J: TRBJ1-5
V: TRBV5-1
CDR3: CASSLGHHNQPQHF
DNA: TGCGCCAGCAGCCTGGGACACCACAATCAGCCCCAGCATTTT

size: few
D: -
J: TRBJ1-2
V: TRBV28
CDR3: CASSLNGEHGYTF
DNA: TGTGCCAGCAGTTTGAACGGGGAGCATGGCTACACCTTC

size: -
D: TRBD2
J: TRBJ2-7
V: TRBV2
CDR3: CASTGGAAYEQYF
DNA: TGTGCCAGCACGGGAGGGGCGGCCTACGAGCAGTACTTC

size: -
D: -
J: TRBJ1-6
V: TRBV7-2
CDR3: CASSRGGSPLHF
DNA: TGTGCCAGCAGCCGGGGGGGGTCACCCCTCCACTTT

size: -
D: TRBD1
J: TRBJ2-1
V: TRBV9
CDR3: CASSVAGGSYNEQFF
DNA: TGTGCCAGCAGCGTAGCAGGGGGTTCCTACAATGAGCAGTTCTTC

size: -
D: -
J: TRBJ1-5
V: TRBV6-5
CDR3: CASSPWGGQPQHF
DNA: TGTGCCAGCAGTCCCTGGGGGGGTCAGCCCCAGCATTTT

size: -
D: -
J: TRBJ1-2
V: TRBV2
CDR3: CASREQGTDGYTF
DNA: TGTGCCAGCAGGGAACAGGGAACTGATGGCTACACCTTC

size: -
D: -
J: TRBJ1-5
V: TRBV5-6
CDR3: CASSPQGNQPQHF
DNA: TGTGCCAGCAGCCCACAGGGTAATCAGCCCCAGCATTTT

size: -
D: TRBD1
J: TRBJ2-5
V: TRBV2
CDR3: CASSLGTDSQETQYF
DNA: TGTGCCAGCAGTCTGGGGACAGATTCACAAGAGACCCAGTACTTC

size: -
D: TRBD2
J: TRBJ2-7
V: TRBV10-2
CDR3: CASTRLADYEQYF
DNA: TGCGCCAGCACTAGACTAGCGGACTACGAGCAGTACTTC

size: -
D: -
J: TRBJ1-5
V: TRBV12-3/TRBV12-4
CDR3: CASSLSLNQPQHF
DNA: TGTGCCAGCAGCCTAAGTCTCAATCAGCCCCAGCATTTT

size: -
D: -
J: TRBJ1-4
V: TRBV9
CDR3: CASSVGPGGTNEKLFF
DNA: TGTGCCAGCAGCGTAGGACCGGGGGGGACTAATGAAAAACTGTTTTTT

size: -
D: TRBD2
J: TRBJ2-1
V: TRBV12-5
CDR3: CASGAGTSDNNEQFF
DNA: TGTGCTAGTGGTGCCGGGACTAGCGACAACAATGAGCAGTTCTTC

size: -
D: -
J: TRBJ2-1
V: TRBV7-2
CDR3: CASSLAQGFGSYNEQFF
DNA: TGTGCCAGCAGCTTAGCTCAGGGGTTCGGCTCCTACAATGAGCAGTTCTTC

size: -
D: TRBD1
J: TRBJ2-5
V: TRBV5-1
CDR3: CASRGQGSLETQYF
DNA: TGCGCCAGCCGGGGACAGGGCAGTCTCGAGACCCAGTACTTC

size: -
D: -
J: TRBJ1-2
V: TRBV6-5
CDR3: CATRTVNYGYTF
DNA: TGTGCCACCCGGACAGTTAACTATGGCTACACCTTC

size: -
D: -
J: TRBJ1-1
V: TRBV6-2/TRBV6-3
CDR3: CASSYDSAEAFF
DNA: TGTGCCAGCAGTTACGATTCGGCTGAAGCTTTCTTT

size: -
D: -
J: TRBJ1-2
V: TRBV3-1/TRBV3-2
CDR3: CASSQAGRDYGYTF
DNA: TGTGCCAGCAGCCAAGCAGGGAGGGACTATGGCTACACCTTC

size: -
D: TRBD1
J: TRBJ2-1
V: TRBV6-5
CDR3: CASSFGQDYNEQFF
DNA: TGTGCCAGCAGTTTCGGACAGGATTACAATGAGCAGTTCTTC

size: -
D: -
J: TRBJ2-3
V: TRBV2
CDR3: CASSKLADTQYF
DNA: TGTGCCAGCAGCAAGCTTGCGGATACGCAGTATTTT

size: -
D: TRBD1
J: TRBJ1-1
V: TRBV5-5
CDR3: CASSLGTVGVSTEAFF
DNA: TGTGCCAGCAGCCTGGGGACAGTCGGGGTGAGCACTGAAGCTTTCTTT

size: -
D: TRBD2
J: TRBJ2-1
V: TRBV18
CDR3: CASSLGTSGSGEQFF
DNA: TGTGCCAGCTCACTCGGGACTAGCGGGAGCGGGGAGCAGTTCTTC

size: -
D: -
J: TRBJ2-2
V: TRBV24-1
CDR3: CATALTGELFF
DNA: TGTGCCACCGCACTCACCGGGGAGCTGTTTTTT

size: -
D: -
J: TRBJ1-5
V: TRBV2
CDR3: CASRGAGNQPQHF
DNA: TGTGCCAGCCGGGGGGCGGGCAATCAGCCCCAGCATTTT

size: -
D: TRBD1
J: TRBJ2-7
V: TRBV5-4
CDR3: CASSSTQDRGFEQYF
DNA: TGTGCCAGCAGCTCTACGCAGGACAGGGGGTTCGAGCAGTACTTC

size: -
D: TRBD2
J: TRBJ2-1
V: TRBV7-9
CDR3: CASSLLAGGGDNEQFF
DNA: TGTGCCAGCAGCTTATTGGCGGGAGGGGGGGACAATGAGCAGTTCTTC

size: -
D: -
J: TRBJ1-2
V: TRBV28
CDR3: CASSPSGVANYGYTF
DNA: TGTGCCAGCAGCCCCTCGGGAGTAGCTAACTATGGCTACACCTTC

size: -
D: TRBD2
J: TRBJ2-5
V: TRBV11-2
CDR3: CASSSGERGDETQYF
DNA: TGTGCCAGCAGCTCCGGGGAGCGGGGGGATGAGACCCAGTACTTC

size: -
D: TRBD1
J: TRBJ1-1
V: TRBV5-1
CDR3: CASSLDGTGESEAFF
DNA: TGCGCCAGCAGCTTGGATGGGACAGGTGAGTCTGAAGCTTTCTTT

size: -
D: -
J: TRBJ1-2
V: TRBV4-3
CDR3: CASSQEDGLNYGYTF
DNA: TGCGCCAGCAGCCAAGAGGACGGACTTAACTATGGCTACACCTTC

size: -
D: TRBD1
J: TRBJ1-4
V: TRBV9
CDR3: CASSVGTGHEKLFF
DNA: TGTGCCAGCAGCGTTGGGACAGGGCACGAAAAACTGTTTTTT

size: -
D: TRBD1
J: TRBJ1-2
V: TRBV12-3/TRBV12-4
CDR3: CAGGTGNGYTF
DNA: TGTGCCGGTGGGACAGGGAATGGCTACACCTTC

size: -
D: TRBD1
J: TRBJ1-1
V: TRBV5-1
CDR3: CASRMTGAILNTEAFF
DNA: TGCGCCAGCCGGATGACAGGGGCTATCTTGAACACTGAAGCTTTCTTT

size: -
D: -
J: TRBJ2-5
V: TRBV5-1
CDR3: CASSLGDRSRGKETQYF
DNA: TGCGCCAGCAGCTTGGGGGACCGTTCACGGGGGAAAGAGACCCAGTACTTC

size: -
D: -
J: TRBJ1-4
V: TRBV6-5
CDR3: CASSYGGIGEKLFF
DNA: TGTGCCAGCAGTTACGGGGGGATAGGTGAAAAACTGTTTTTT

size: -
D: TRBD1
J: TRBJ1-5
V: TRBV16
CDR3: CASSRPGTVYSNQPQHF
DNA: TGTGCCAGCAGCCGCCCGGGGACAGTTTATAGCAATCAGCCCCAGCATTTT

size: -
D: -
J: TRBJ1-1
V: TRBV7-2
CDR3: CASRGGQALGNTEAFF
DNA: TGTGCCAGCAGAGGTGGGCAGGCCTTGGGGAACACTGAAGCTTTCTTT

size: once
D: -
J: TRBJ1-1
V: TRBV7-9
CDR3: CASSSKAGVRKNTEAFF
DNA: TGTGCCAGCAGCTCCAAGGCGGGGGTCCGAAAGAACACTGAAGCTTTCTTT

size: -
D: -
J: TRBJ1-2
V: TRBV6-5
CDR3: CASSTGESRGYTF
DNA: TGTGCCAGTTCGACGGGGGAAAGCCGTGGCTACACCTTC

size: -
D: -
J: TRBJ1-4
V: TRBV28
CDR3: CASSSTYREKLFF
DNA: TGTGCCAGCAGTTCGACTTATCGGGAAAAACTGTTTTTT

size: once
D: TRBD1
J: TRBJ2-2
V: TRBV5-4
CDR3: CASSLANRGAAGELFF
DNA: TGTGCCAGCAGCTTGGCCAACAGGGGGGCCGCCGGGGAGCTGTTTTTT

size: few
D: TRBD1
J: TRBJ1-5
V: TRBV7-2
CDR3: CASSPNRGSNQPQHF
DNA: TGTGCCAGCAGCCCGAACAGGGGGAGCAATCAGCCCCAGCATTTT

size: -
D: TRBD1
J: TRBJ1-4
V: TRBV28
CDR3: CASSMTGRSTNEKLFF
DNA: TGTGCCAGCAGTATGACAGGGAGATCAACTAATGAAAAACTGTTTTTT

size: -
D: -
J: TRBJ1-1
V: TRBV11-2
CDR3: CASSPLGAGRAFF
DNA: TGTGCCAGCAGCCCCCTGGGGGCAGGCCGAGCTTTCTTT

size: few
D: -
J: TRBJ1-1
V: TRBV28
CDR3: CASSLSGGLLNTEAFF
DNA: TGTGCCAGCAGTTTAAGCGGGGGGCTTTTGAACACTGAAGCTTTCTTT

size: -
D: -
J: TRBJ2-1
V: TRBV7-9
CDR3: CASSLSGGQNEQFF
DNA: TGTGCCAGCAGCCTTTCCGGGGGGCAGAATGAGCAGTTCTTC

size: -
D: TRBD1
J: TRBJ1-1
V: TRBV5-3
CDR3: CARNTGTGVEAFF
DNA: TGTGCCAGAAACACCGGGACAGGAGTCGAGGCTTTCTTT

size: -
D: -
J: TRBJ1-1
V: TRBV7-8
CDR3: CASSLRSGIITEAFF
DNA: TGTGCCAGCAGCTTACGCTCAGGGATCATCACTGAAGCTTTCTTT